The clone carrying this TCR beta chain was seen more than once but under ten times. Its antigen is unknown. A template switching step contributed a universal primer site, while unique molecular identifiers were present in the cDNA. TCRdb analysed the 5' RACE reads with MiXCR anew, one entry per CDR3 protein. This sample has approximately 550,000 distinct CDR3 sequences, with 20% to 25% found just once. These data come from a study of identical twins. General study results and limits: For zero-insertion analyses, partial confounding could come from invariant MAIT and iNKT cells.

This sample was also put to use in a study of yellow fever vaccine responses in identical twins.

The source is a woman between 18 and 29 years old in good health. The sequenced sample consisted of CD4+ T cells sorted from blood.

In DNA, the CDR3 is TGTGCCAGCAGTTTTGGCAGGGGGCGAGAGACCCAGTACTTC. Amino acids: CASSFGRGRETQYF. The chain links TRBV12-3 or TRBV12-4 to TRBJ2-5, with 8 bases matching TRBD1. Unmatched junction bases numbered 4, after V lost 3 bases and J lost 4 bases. The CDR3 contains 14 residues.